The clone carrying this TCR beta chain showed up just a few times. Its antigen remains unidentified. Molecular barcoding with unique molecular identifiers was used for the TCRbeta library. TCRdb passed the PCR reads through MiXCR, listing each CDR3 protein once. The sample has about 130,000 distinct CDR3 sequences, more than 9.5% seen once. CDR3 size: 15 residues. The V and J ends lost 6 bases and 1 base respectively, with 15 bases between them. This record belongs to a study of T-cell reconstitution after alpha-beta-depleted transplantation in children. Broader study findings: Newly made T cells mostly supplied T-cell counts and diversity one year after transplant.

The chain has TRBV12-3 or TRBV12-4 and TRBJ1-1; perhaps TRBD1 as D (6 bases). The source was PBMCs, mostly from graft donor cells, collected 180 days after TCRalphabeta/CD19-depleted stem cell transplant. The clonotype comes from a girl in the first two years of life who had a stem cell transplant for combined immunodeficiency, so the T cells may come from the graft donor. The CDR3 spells CASSSPLGGNTEAFF. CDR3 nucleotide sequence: TGTGCCAGCAGCTCCCCCTTAGGGGGGAACACTGAAGCTTTCTTT.